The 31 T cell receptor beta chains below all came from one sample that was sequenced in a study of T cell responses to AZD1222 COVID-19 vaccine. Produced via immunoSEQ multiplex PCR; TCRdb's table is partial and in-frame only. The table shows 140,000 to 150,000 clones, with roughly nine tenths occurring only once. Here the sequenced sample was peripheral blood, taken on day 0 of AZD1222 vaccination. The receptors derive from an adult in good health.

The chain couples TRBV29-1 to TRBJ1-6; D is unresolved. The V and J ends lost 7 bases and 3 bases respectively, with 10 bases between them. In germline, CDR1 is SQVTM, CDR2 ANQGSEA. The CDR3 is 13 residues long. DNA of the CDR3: TGCAGCGCTCGTGGGGACTATAATTCACCCCTCCACTTT. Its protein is CSARGDYNSPLHF.

Written as DNA, the CDR3 is TGTGCCAGCAGCCCGACAGGGGGAGGAGGAAACACCATATATTTT. It yields the protein CASSPTGGGGNTIYF. The chain is built from TRBV9 and TRBJ1-3; 9 bases line up with TRBD1. Germline lookup yields CDR1 SGDLS and CDR2 YYNGEE. After removal of 4 bases from V and 4 bases from J, the junction contained 6 bases not matched to a gene. The CDR3 is 15 amino acids.

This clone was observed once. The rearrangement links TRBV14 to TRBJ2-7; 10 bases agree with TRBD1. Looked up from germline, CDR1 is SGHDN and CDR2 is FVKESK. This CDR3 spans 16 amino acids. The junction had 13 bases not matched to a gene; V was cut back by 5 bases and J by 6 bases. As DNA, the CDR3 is TGTGCCAGCAGCTTCCAGCCGGGACAGGGGCCCATCGAGCAGTACTTC. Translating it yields CASSFQPGQGPIEQYF.

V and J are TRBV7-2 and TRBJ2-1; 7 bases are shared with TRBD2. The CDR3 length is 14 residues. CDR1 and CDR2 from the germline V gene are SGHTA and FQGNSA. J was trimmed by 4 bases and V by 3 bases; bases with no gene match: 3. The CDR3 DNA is TGTGCCAGCAGCTTGAGTAGCGGGTACAATGAGCAGTTCTTC. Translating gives CASSLSSGYNEQFF.

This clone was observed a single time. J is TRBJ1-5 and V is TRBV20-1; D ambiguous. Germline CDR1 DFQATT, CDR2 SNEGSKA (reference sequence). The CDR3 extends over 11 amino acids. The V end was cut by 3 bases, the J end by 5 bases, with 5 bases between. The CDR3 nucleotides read TGCAGTGCTAGCCAATATCAGCCCCAGCATTTT. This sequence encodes CSASQYQPQHF.

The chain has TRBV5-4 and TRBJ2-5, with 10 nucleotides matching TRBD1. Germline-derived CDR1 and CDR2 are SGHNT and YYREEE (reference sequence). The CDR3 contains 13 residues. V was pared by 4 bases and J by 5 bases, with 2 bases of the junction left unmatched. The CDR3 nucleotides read TGTGCCAGCAGCGGGGACAGGGGTGAGACCCAGTACTTC. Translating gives CASSGDRGETQYF.

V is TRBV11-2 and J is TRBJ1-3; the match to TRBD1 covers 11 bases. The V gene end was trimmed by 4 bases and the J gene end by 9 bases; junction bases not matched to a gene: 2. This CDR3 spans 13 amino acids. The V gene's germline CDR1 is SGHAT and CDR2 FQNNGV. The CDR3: CASSSGQGGTIYF. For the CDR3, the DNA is TGTGCCAGCAGCTCGGGACAGGGGGGCACCATATATTTT. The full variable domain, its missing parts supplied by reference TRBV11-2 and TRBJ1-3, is EAGVAQSPRYKIIEKRQSVAFWCNPISGHATLYWYQQILGQGPKLLIQFQNNGVVDDSQLPKDRFSAERLKGVDSTLKIQPAKLEDSAVYLCASSSGQGGTIYFGEGSWLTVV.

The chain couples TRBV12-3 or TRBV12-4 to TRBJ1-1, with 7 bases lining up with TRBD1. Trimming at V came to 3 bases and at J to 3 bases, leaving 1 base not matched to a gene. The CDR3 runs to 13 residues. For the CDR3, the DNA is TGTGCCAGCAGTTTGCAGGGGGACACTGAAGCTTTCTTT. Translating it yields CASSLQGDTEAFF.

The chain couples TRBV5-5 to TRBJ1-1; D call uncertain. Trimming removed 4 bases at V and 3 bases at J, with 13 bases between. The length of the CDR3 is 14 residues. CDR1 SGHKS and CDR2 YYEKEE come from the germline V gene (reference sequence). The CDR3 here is CASSLGYGYTEAFF. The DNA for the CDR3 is TGTGCCAGCAGCCTTGGGTATGGGTACACTGAAGCTTTCTTT.

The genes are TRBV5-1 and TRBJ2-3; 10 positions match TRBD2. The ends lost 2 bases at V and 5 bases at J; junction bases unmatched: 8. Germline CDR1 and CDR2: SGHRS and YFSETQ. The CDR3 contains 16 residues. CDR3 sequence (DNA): TGCGCCAGCAGCTTCGCAGCGGGAGGGCGTGTAGATACGCAGTATTTT. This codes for CASSFAAGGRVDTQYF.

This CDR3 is CASRRDIYEQYF. CDR3 sequence (DNA): TGTGCCAGCCGCCGGGACATTTACGAGCAGTACTTC. This chain connects TRBV28 to TRBJ2-7, with D perhaps matching TRBD1 (6 bases). The V gene's germline CDR1 is MDHEN and CDR2 SYDVKM. Trimming took off 8 bases at V and 4 bases at J, with 12 bases between the two ends. The CDR3 has 12 residues.

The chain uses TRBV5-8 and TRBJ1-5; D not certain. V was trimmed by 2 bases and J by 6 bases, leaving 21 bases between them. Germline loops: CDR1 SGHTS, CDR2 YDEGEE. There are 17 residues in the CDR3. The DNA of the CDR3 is TGTGCCAGCAGCTTTACAAAGGGCAGCTTGGCTAGTCAGCCCCAGCATTTT. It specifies CASSFTKGSLASQPQHF.

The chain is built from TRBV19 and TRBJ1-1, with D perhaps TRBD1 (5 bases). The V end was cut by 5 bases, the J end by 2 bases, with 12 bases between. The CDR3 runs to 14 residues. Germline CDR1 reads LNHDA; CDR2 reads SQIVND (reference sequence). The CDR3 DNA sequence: TGTGCCAGTAGTGTCACGACAGTTAACACTGAAGCTTTCTTT. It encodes CASSVTTVNTEAFF.

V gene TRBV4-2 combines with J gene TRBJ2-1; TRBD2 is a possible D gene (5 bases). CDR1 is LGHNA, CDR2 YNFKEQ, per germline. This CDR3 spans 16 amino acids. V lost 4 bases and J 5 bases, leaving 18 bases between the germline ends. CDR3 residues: CASSPDWNKLHNEQFF. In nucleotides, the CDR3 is TGTGCCAGCAGCCCGGACTGGAACAAGCTGCACAATGAGCAGTTCTTC.

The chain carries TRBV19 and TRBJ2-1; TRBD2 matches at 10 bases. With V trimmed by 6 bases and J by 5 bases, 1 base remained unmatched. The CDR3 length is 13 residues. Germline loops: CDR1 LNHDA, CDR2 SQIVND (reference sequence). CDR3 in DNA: TGTGCCAGTAGGGGACTAGCGAACAATGAGCAGTTCTTC. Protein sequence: CASRGLANNEQFF.

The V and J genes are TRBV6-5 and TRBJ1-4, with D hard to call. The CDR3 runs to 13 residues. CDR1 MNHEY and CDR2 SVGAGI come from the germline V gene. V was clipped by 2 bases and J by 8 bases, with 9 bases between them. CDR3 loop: CASSYGLREKLFF. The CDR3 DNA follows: TGTGCCAGCAGTTACGGATTAAGAGAAAAACTGTTTTTT.

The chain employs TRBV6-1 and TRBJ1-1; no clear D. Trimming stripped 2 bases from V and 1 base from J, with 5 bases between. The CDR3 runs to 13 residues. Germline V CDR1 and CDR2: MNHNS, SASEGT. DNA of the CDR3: TGTGCCAGCAGTGAATTGGGGAACACTGAAGCTTTCTTT. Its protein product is CASSELGNTEAFF.

The CDR3 sequence is CASSSSGSSYNEQFF. CDR3 bases: TGCGCCAGCAGTTCTAGCGGGAGCTCCTACAATGAGCAGTTCTTC. V is TRBV5-1 and J is TRBJ2-1, with 10 bases that match TRBD2. The trim removed 5 bases at V and 0 bases at J, leaving 2 bases unmatched. Germline CDR1 SGHRS, CDR2 YFSETQ. CDR3 size: 15 residues. Full variable domain (rest looked up from reference TRBV5-1 and TRBJ2-1): KAGVTQTPRYLIKTRGQQVTLSCSPISGHRSVSWYQQTPGQGLQFLFEYFSETQRNKGNFPGRFSGRQFSNSRSEMNVSTLELGDSALYLCASSSSGSSYNEQFFGPGTRLTVL.

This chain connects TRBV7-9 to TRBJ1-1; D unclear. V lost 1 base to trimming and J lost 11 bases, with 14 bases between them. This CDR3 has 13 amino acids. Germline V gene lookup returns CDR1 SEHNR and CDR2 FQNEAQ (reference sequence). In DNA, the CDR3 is TGTGCCAGCAGCTTAGGCGGTTGGCGAGGGGCTTTCTTT. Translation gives CASSLGGWRGAFF.

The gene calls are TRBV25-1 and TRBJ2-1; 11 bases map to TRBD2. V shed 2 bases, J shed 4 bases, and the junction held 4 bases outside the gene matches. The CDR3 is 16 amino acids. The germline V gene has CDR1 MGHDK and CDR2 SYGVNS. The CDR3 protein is CASSETGLAEYNEQFF. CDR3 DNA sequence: TGTGCCAGCAGTGAAACGGGACTAGCGGAATACAATGAGCAGTTCTTC.

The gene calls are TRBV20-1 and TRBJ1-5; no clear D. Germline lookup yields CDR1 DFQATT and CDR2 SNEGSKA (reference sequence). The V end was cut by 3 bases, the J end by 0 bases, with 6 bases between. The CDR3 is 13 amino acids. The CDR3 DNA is TGCAGTGCTAGTGTTGATAGCAATCAGCCCCAGCATTTT. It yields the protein CSASVDSNQPQHF.

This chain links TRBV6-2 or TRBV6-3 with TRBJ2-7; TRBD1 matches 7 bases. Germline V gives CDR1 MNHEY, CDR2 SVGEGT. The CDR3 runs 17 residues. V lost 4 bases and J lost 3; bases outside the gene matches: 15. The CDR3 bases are TGTGCCAGCAGTTGGAGGCCCGGGACAGAGTTCGACTACGAGCAGTACTTC. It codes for CASSWRPGTEFDYEQYF.

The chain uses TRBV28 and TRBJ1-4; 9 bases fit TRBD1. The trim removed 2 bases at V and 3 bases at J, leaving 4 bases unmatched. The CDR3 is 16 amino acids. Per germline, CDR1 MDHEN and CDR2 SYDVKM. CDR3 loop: CASSLTGGKPNEKLFF. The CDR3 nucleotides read TGTGCCAGCAGTTTAACAGGGGGCAAACCTAATGAAAAACTGTTTTTT.

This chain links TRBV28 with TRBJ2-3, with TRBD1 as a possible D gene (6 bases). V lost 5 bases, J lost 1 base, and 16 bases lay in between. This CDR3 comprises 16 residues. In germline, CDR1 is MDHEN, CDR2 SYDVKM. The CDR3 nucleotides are TGTGCCAGCAGTCCGGACACAGGGTTGGGCACAGATACGCAGTATTTT. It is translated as CASSPDTGLGTDTQYF.

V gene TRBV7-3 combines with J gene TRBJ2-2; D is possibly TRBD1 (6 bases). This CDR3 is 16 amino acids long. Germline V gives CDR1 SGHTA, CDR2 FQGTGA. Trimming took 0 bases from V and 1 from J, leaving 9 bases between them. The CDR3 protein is CASSLTGQMNTGELFF. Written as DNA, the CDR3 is TGTGCCAGCAGCTTAACGGGACAAATGAACACCGGGGAGCTGTTTTTT.

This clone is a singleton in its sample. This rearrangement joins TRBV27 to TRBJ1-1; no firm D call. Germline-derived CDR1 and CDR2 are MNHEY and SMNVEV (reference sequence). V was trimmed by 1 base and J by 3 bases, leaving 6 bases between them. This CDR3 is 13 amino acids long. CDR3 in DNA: TGTGCCAGCAGTTTATTCAGCTACACTGAAGCTTTCTTT. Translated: CASSLFSYTEAFF.

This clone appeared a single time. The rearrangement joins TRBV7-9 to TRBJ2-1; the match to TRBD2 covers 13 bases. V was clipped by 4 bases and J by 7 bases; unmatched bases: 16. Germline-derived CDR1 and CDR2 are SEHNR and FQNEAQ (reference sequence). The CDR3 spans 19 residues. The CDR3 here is CASSSTGTSGIGVWNEQFF. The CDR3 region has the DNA TGTGCCAGCAGCTCGACCGGGACTAGCGGGATAGGGGTGTGGAATGAGCAGTTCTTC.

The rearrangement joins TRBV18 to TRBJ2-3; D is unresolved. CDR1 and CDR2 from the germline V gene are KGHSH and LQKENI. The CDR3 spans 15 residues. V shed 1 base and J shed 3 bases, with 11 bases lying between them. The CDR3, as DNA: TGTGCCAGCTCACCACAGGTTTCCGGAACAGATACGCAGTATTTT. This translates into CASSPQVSGTDTQYF.

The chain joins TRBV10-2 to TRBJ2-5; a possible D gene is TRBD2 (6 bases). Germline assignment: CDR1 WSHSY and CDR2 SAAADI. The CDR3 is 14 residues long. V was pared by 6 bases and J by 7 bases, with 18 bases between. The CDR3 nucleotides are TGCGCCAGCAGCTCAGAAGGCGGGGTGGGGACCCAGTACTTC. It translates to CASSSEGGVGTQYF.

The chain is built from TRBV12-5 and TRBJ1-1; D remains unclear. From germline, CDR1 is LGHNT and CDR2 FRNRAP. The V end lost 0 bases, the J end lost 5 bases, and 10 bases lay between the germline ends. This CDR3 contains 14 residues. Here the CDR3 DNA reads TGTGCTAGTGGTTTGGTACAAGCTGGAACTGAAGCTTTCTTT. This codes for CASGLVQAGTEAFF.

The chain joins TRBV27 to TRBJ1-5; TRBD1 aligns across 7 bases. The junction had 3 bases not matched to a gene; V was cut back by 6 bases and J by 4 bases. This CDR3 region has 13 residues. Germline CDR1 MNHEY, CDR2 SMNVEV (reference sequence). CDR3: CASSPGGNQPQHF. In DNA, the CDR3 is TGTGCCAGCAGCCCAGGGGGAAATCAGCCCCAGCATTTT.